The clone carrying this TCR beta chain was recorded a few times. Its antigen is undetermined. This record belongs to a study of spatial heterogeneity in lung cancer. Study at large: Follow-up PBMC specimens underwent sequencing when available; their median timing was approximately 26 months after resection. Study-wide results and caveats: Tumor TCRs that were ubiquitous and expanded showed up in blood more at resection than follow-up.

MiXCR was run by TCRdb on the 5' RACE reads, yielding one entry per CDR3 protein. The top ten hold 20% to 25% of the sample, which has around 98,000 distinct CDR3 sequences, approximately 19% seen once. V dropped 2 bases and J dropped 0 bases, with 7 bases sitting between them. Germline V gene lookup returns CDR1 KGHDR and CDR2 SFDVKD. The CDR3 sequence is 15 residues long. Time point described: blood at routine non-recurrence follow-up after resection. This clonotype originated in a male donor with early-stage non-small cell lung cancer. The chain couples TRBV24-1 to TRBJ1-3; the D is unclear. Sequencing was performed on PBMCs, taken at follow-up. In nucleotides, the CDR3 is TGTGCCACCAGTGATTCCCGGAGCTCTGGAAACACCATATATTTT. Protein: CATSDSRSSGNTIYF.